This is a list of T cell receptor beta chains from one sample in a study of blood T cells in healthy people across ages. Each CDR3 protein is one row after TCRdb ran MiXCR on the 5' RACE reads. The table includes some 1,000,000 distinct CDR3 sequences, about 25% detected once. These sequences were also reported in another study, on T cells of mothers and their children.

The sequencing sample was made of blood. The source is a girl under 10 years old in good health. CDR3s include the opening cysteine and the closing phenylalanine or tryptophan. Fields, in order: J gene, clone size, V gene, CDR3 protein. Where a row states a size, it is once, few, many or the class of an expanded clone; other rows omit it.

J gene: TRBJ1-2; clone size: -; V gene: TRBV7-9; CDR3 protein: CASSLSTVGYTF
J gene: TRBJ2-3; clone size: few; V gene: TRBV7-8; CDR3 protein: CASSHVSLLAESFPDTQYF
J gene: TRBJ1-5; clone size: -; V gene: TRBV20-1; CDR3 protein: CSARGTDPSNQPQHF
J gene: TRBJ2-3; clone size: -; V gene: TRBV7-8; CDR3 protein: CASSLGTIVTDTQYF
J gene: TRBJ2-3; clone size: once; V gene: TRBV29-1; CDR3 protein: CSVTTSGGTDTQYF
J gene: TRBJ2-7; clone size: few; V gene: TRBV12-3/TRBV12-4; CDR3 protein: CASTQDSYEQYF
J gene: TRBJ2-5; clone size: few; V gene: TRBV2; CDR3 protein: CASGAGTLGREAQYF
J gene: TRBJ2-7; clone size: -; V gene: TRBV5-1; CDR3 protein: CASSLVGEARNEQYF
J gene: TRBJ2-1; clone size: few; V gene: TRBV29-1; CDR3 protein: CSVSGGEPYNEQFF
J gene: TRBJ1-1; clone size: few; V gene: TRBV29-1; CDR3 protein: CSVAWALQAFF
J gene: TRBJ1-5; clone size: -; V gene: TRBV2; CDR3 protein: CASSPRGERPQHF
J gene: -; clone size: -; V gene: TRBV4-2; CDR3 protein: CASSQDKGGETQYF
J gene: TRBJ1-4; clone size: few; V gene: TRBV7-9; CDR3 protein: CASSQDRNEKLFF
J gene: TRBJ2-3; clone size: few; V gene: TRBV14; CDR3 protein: CASSRGLAGTTDTQYF
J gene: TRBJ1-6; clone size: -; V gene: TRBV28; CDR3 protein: CASRVAGTENSPLHF
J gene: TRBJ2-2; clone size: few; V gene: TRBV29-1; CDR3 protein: CSGTGPNTGELFF
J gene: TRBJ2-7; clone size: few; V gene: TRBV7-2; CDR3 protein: CASSFSGGNEQYF
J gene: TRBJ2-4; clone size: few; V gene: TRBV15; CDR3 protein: CATSRVSVAEKYF
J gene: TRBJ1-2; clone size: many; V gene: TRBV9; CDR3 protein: CASSETGTYGYTF
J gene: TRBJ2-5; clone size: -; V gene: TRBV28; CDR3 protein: CASSSRLSVQETQYF
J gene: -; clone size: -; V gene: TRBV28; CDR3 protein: CASSPPLRVHEQYF
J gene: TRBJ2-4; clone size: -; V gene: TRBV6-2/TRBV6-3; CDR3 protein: CASSYSAQAKNIQYF
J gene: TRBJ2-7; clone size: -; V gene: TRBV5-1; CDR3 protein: CASSSRLSSYEQYF
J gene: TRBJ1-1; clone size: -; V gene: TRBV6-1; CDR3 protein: CASTLTRGTEAFF
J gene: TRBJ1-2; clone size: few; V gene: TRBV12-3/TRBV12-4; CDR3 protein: CASSPLTSDGYTF
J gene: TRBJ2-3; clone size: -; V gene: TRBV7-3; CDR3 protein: CASSLRLAPDTQYF
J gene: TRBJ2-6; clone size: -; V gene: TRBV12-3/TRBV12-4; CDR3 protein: CASSWGQVRFISGANVLTF
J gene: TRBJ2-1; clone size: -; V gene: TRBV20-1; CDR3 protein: CSASTWGAGNEQFF
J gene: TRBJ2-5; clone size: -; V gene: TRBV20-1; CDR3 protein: CSARVLARQTQYF